These 11 T cell receptor beta chains share one sample of origin, sequenced in a study of shared clonotypes between healthy human individuals. Profiling relied on immunoSEQ multiplex PCR, and the TCRdb table lists in-frame clones only, not all of them. Of a few million clones in the sample, over 90% were seen once. The source material was naive CD4+ T cells from PBMCs. Specified subset: CD45RA+ positively selected. These receptors all stem from a young man in good health. Some clones in this sample may be carry-over from other donors' samples.

This clone showed up just once. This sequence joins TRBV4-1 and TRBJ2-3; D tentatively reads TRBD1 or TRBD2 (6 bases each). The CDR3 sequence is 16 residues long. Trimming took 4 bases from V and 1 from J, leaving 15 bases between them. Germline V gene sequence: CDR1 MGHRA, CDR2 YSYEKL. CDR3 in DNA: TGCGCCAGCAGCCCCCGGGTGGAGGGGGGCACAGATACGCAGTATTTT. Its protein is CASSPRVEGGTDTQYF.

CDR3 residues: CASSRRQGSTDTQYF. CDR3 DNA: TGCGCCAGCAGCCGGAGACAGGGGAGCACAGATACGCAGTATTTT. The J gene is TRBJ2-3, the V gene TRBV4-3; 8 bases agree with TRBD1. The ends lost 4 bases at V and 0 bases at J; junction bases unmatched: 3. Germline assignment: CDR1 LGHNA and CDR2 YSLEER. This CDR3 spans 15 amino acids.

The chain couples TRBV5-1 to TRBJ1-4, with TRBD1 identical over 7 bases. Germline loops: CDR1 SGHRS, CDR2 YFSETQ. This CDR3 region has 14 residues. Trimming cost V 7 bases and J 2 bases; bases outside gene matches: 5. Here the CDR3 DNA reads TGCGCCAGCCGTACAGGGGCCACTAATGAAAAACTGTTTTTT. This codes for CASRTGATNEKLFF.

The rearrangement joins TRBV7-9 to TRBJ2-3; D not resolved. The CDR3 has 15 residues. Germline V lookup: CDR1 SEHNR, CDR2 FQNEAQ (reference sequence). V was cut by 2 bases and J by 2 bases, with 11 bases left in between. The chain's CDR3 is CASSLWTANTDTQYF. CDR3 sequence (DNA): TGTGCCAGCAGCTTATGGACGGCAAACACAGATACGCAGTATTTT.

Only one count was recorded for this clone. CDR3 in DNA: TGTGCCAGCAGCCATTTGGACAGGAACTCCTACGAGCAGTACTTC. This codes for CASSHLDRNSYEQYF. V and J are TRBV14 and TRBJ2-7; 7 bases match TRBD1. The CDR3 has 15 amino acids. Germline V gene sequence: CDR1 SGHDN, CDR2 FVKESK. The junction had 5 bases not matched to a gene; V was cut back by 3 bases and J by 0 bases.

The J gene is TRBJ1-6, the V gene TRBV7-2; D remains ambiguous. In germline, CDR1 is SGHTA, CDR2 FQGNSA. Trimming removed 1 base at V and 11 bases at J, with 6 bases between. The length of the CDR3 is 12 residues. CDR3 sequence: CASSLGPTPLHF. In nucleotides, the CDR3 is TGTGCCAGCAGCTTAGGCCCTACACCCCTCCACTTT.

The V gene is TRBV19, the J gene TRBJ2-3; 9 bases are a match to TRBD2. CDR1 is LNHDA, CDR2 SQIVND, per germline (reference sequence). The CDR3 extends over 17 amino acids. Trimming took 4 bases from V and 0 from J; bases not matched to a gene: 8. CDR3 sequence (DNA): TGTGCCAGTAGTAGGACAGCGGGAGGTCTCAGCACAGATACGCAGTATTTT. Translated, it gives CASSRTAGGLSTDTQYF. Full variable domain (remainder filled in from reference TRBV19 and TRBJ2-3): DGGITQSPKYLFRKEGQNVTLSCEQNLNHDAMYWYRQDPGQGLRLIYYSQIVNDFQKGDIAEGYSVSREKKESFPLTVTSAQKNPTAFYLCASSRTAGGLSTDTQYFGPGTRLTVL.

The gene calls are TRBV9 and TRBJ2-2; no reliable D call. V was pared by 7 bases and J by 1 base, with 17 bases between. Germline V gives CDR1 SGDLS, CDR2 YYNGEE. There are 16 residues in the CDR3. This chain's CDR3 is CASSFASILNTGELFF. As DNA, the CDR3 is TGTGCCAGCTCCTTTGCATCTATACTGAACACCGGGGAGCTGTTTTTT.

This chain joins TRBV4-3 and TRBJ1-5; no clear D gene. The CDR3 runs 15 residues. V gave up 0 bases and J gave up 10 bases, with 16 bases separating them. Germline V lookup: CDR1 LGHNA, CDR2 YSLEER. CDR3 residues: CASSQEIREYFPQHF. The CDR3 DNA reads TGCGCCAGCAGCCAAGAAATCCGCGAATATTTCCCCCAGCATTTT.

The genes are TRBV5-1 and TRBJ1-1; tentative D call: TRBD1 (6 bases). Deletions cut 2 bases from V and 4 bases from J, with 15 bases between. There are 15 residues in the CDR3. In germline, CDR1 is SGHRS, CDR2 YFSETQ. CDR3 sequence: CASSLRSQGPTEAFF. The DNA of the CDR3 is TGCGCCAGCAGCTTAAGGTCACAGGGCCCCACTGAAGCTTTCTTT.

This sequence joins TRBV4-2 and TRBJ1-3, with TRBD1 identical over 7 bases. V was clipped by 0 bases and J by 0 bases; unmatched bases: 11. The CDR3 is 19 amino acids. The germline V gene has CDR1 LGHNA and CDR2 YNFKEQ. The DNA for the CDR3 is TGTGCCAGCAGCCAAGATTACCGGGACAGCTATTCCTCTGGAAACACCATATATTTT. Protein sequence: CASSQDYRDSYSSGNTIYF.